This T cell receptor beta chain was identified in a study of T cell responses to AZD1222 COVID-19 vaccine. Generated by immunoSEQ multiplex PCR, the TCRdb table keeps only in-frame clones and is missing some. The sample has 140,000 to 150,000 clones, approximately 86% seen once. With 4 bases clipped from V and 1 base from J, the junction kept 9 bases outside the gene matches. Germline V gene lookup returns CDR1 SGHRS and CDR2 YFSETQ. The length of the CDR3 is 16 residues. The specimen was peripheral blood, collected 28 days after the second AZD1222 dose. V usage is TRBV5-1 and J usage is TRBJ2-5; 8 bases map to TRBD2. The receptor was derived from an adult who received the AZD1222 COVID-19 vaccine. CDR3 bases: TGCGCCAGCAGCCCCCCAGTAGCGGGACTCCAAGAGACCCAGTACTTC. Protein product: CASSPPVAGLQETQYF.